The entry below gives a single T cell receptor (beta chain) sequence along with its context. Germline lookup yields CDR1 SGHDN and CDR2 FVKESK. The J segment lost 3 bases and the V segment lost 5 bases, leaving 4 bases of the junction unmatched. This CDR3 comprises 15 residues. This record comes from a study of T cell clones after liver transplantation. Measured with immunoSEQ multiplex PCR; TCRdb has only the in-frame clones, and not every one. The profile shows over 100,000 clones, approximately 78% of them singletons. Sample: CD4+ T cells from blood, taken before liver transplant. J is TRBJ2-1 and V is TRBV14, with 10 bases fitting TRBD1. The sequence derives from a human donor who received a liver transplant. CDR3 sequence reads: CASSAGQGIYNEQFF. The CDR3 bases are TGTGCCAGCAGCGCGGGACAGGGGATCTACAATGAGCAGTTCTTC.